The 25 T cell receptor beta chains given below trace back to one sample, sequenced in a study of shared clonotypes between healthy human individuals. Method: immunoSEQ multiplex PCR; TCRdb's copy keeps in-frame clones and lacks some. The table shows a few million clones, with 92% occurring only once. The specimen was naive CD4+ T cells from PBMCs. Subset reported: CD45RA+ positively selected. The receptors come from a man aged 18 to 30 in good health. Some clones in this sample may be carry-over from other donors' samples.

A single count supports this clone. The chain is built from TRBV5-6 and TRBJ2-1; no clear D. V was clipped by 0 bases and J by 0 bases, with 7 bases between them. This CDR3 comprises 15 residues. CDR1 and CDR2 from the germline V gene are SGHDT and YYEEEE. The CDR3 region has the DNA TGTGCCAGCAGCTTGGGACGAAGCTCCTACAATGAGCAGTTCTTC. This sequence encodes CASSLGRSSYNEQFF.

The CDR3 here is CAISEQGQEQYF. CDR3 DNA: TGTGCCATCAGTGAGCAAGGACAAGAGCAGTACTTC. The rearrangement links TRBV10-3 to TRBJ2-7, with a tentative D call TRBD1 (5 bases). The CDR3 sequence is 12 residues long. V lost 2 bases, J lost 7 bases, and 9 bases lay in between. CDR1 and CDR2 from the germline V gene are ENHRY and SYGVKD.

The CDR3 protein is CASSLETGGDYGYTF. CDR3 bases: TGTGCCAGCAGCTTAGAGACAGGGGGCGACTATGGCTACACCTTC. This chain uses TRBV11-2 with TRBJ1-2, with 10 bases fitting TRBD1. V lost 0 bases to trimming and J lost 3 bases; unmatched junction nucleotides: 1. The CDR3 totals 15 residues. Germline CDR1 and CDR2: SGHAT and FQNNGV.

Notes on this clone: This sample includes further DNA sequences coding for the same CDR3. The chain links TRBV5-1 to TRBJ1-5; no definite D call. Germline CDR1 reads SGHRS; CDR2 reads YFSETQ. The CDR3 has 14 residues. V dropped 0 bases and J dropped 1 base, with 5 bases sitting between them. The CDR3 bases are TGCGCCAGCAGCTTGGGGTTAAGCAATCAGCCCCAGCATTTT. Protein sequence: CASSLGLSNQPQHF.

There are a few counts of this clone. V gene TRBV11-2 combines with J gene TRBJ2-7, with 9 bases lining up with TRBD2. CDR3 length equals 14 residues. Germline V gives CDR1 SGHAT, CDR2 FQNNGV. J lost 6 bases, V lost 5 bases, and 8 bases had no gene match. The CDR3, as DNA: TGTGCCAGCAGCCATGGGGGACTAGCTCTCGAGCAGTACTTC. Its protein product is CASSHGGLALEQYF.

The rearrangement joins TRBV27 to TRBJ2-3; D gene unclear. Germline values: CDR1 MNHEY, CDR2 SMNVEV (reference sequence). The CDR3 is made up of 13 amino acids. Trimming removed 3 bases from V and 2 bases from J, with 6 bases in between. The DNA for the CDR3 is TGTGCCAGCAGTTTCATTAACACAGATACGCAGTATTTT. Protein product: CASSFINTDTQYF.

The chain has TRBV27 and TRBJ2-1, with 7 positions matching TRBD2. The junction had 17 bases not matched to a gene; V was cut back by 6 bases and J by 9 bases. This CDR3 contains 16 residues. Germline-derived CDR1 and CDR2 are MNHEY and SMNVEV (reference sequence). The DNA of the CDR3 is TGTGCCAGCAGCTCCTTCCTCGGGAGGCCCCGGGGTGAGCAGTTCTTC. Translation gives CASSSFLGRPRGEQFF.

The J gene is TRBJ2-7, the V gene TRBV7-8, with 10 bases that match TRBD1. V shed 2 bases, J shed 5 bases, and the junction held 15 bases outside the gene matches. Per the germline V gene, CDR1 is SGHVS and CDR2 is FQNEAQ. This CDR3 has 18 amino acids. CDR3 nucleotides: TGTGCCAGCAGCTTATGGGGACCGTCTCGGACAGGGGGGCACGAGCAGTACTTC. Amino acids: CASSLWGPSRTGGHEQYF.

This clone showed up just once. V and J are TRBV6-1 and TRBJ1-4; no clear D. The CDR3 length is 13 residues. Between the trimmed V and J ends, which lost 3 bases and 4 bases, there was a span of 6 bases. Germline CDR1 MNHNS, CDR2 SASEGT. The CDR3 nucleotides are TGTGCCAGCAGTGATTACGGTAATGAAAAACTGTTTTTT. Translation: CASSDYGNEKLFF.

The gene calls are TRBV28 and TRBJ2-7; D unclear. Germline CDR1 and CDR2: MDHEN and SYDVKM. V gave up 4 bases and J gave up 2 bases, with 6 bases separating them. CDR3 length: 12 residues. The CDR3 protein is CASSSPTYEQYF. CDR3 bases: TGTGCCAGCAGTTCGCCGACCTACGAGCAGTACTTC.

The chain carries TRBV19 and TRBJ1-2; D gene unclear. The CDR3 is 13 amino acids. Germline values: CDR1 LNHDA, CDR2 SQIVND (reference sequence). The V end lost 2 bases, the J end lost 3 bases, and 7 bases lay between the germline ends. The CDR3 nucleotides are TGTGCCAGTAGTATACTAGGAGACTATGGCTACACCTTC. Its protein is CASSILGDYGYTF.

This clone was picked up one time. This rearrangement joins TRBV6-5 to TRBJ2-3, with 8 nucleotides matching TRBD2. The CDR3 spans 14 residues. J gave up 6 bases and V 8 bases, and 10 bases lay outside the gene matches. Germline-derived CDR1 and CDR2 are MNHEY and SVGAGI. The CDR3: CASGAGGPLDTQYF. CDR3 sequence (DNA): TGTGCCAGCGGGGCGGGAGGCCCCCTGGATACGCAGTATTTT.

V and J are TRBV5-4 and TRBJ2-3, with D unclear. The CDR3 is 12 amino acids. Trimming removed 2 bases from V and 6 bases from J, with 7 bases in between. Germline V gives CDR1 SGHNT, CDR2 YYREEE (reference sequence). CDR3 bases: TGTGCCAGCAGCTTCGCGCCGGATACGCAGTATTTT. Protein: CASSFAPDTQYF.

The chain recombines TRBV5-1 with TRBJ2-1, with a possible D match to TRBD2 (6 bases). V was shortened by 1 base and J by 7 bases, with 18 bases between the two germline ends. Germline V CDR1 and CDR2: SGHRS, YFSETQ. CDR3 size: 16 residues. The CDR3 nucleotides are TGCGCCAGCAGCTTGAACACCGGCGGGATGGTGAATGAGCAGTTCTTC. Its translation is CASSLNTGGMVNEQFF.

V and J are TRBV6-5 and TRBJ1-1; D unresolved. Trimming removed 7 bases from V and 5 bases from J, with 20 bases in between. The CDR3 is made up of 15 amino acids. CDR1 MNHEY and CDR2 SVGAGI come from the germline V gene. CDR3 sequence (DNA): TGTGCCAGCATCGATTATGGTCGGGGAGTGACTGAAGCTTTCTTT. As protein: CASIDYGRGVTEAFF.

The chain uses TRBV5-8 and TRBJ1-5; D is perhaps TRBD1 (5 bases). Germline V gene lookup returns CDR1 SGHTS and CDR2 YDEGEE. The V end lost 1 base, the J end lost 1 base, and 15 bases lay between the germline ends. This CDR3 has 17 residues. The CDR3 coding sequence is TGTGCCAGCAGCTTGATTTGGGGGAGGGAGAGCAATCAGCCCCAGCATTTT. It codes for CASSLIWGRESNQPQHF.

On this clone: Other DNA sequences in this specimen translate into the identical CDR3. The chain couples TRBV18 to TRBJ2-5, with D possibly called TRBD1 or TRBD2 (7 bases each). Germline assignment: CDR1 KGHSH and CDR2 LQKENI. The CDR3 length is 14 residues. V gave up 1 base and J gave up 5 bases, with 11 bases separating them. The DNA of the CDR3 is TGTGCCAGCTCACCACTGCAGGGGGGGGAGACCCAGTACTTC. This sequence encodes CASSPLQGGETQYF.

The chain combines TRBV2 with TRBJ1-1, with 9 bases matching TRBD1. The junction had 12 bases not matched to a gene; V was cut back by 4 bases and J by 6 bases. CDR3 length: 16 residues. The germline V gene encodes CDR1 SNHLY and CDR2 FYNNEI. DNA for the CDR3: TGTGCCAGCAGTGCGTGGCTACAGGGGGCTGGGGCTGAAGCTTTCTTT. Translating gives CASSAWLQGAGAEAFF. Together with reference TRBV2 and TRBJ1-1, the CDR3 gives the full variable domain: EPEVTQTPSHQVTQMGQEVILRCVPISNHLYFYWYRQILGQKVEFLVSFYNNEISEKSEIFDDQFSVERPDGSNFTLKIRSTKLEDSAMYFCASSAWLQGAGAEAFFGQGTRLTVV.

In its sample, this clone was seen once. The same CDR3 arises from other DNA sequences in this sample as well. The chain couples TRBV28 to TRBJ1-2; no reliable D call. V lost 1 base and J lost 5, with 5 bases in between. Germline V gives CDR1 MDHEN, CDR2 SYDVKM. This CDR3 is built from 12 residues. In DNA form, the CDR3 reads TGTGCCAGCAGTTTATCGGTTTATGGCTACACCTTC. Translation: CASSLSVYGYTF.

The genes are TRBV7-9 and TRBJ2-2; D perhaps matches TRBD2 (5 bases). Germline CDR1 is SEHNR and CDR2 is FQNEAQ (reference sequence). The CDR3 loop spans 14 amino acids. V gave up 0 bases and J gave up 7 bases, with 9 bases separating them. The CDR3 reads CASSLAEAVGELFF. The CDR3 DNA reads TGTGCCAGCAGCTTAGCGGAGGCGGTCGGGGAGCTGTTTTTT.

The chain recombines TRBV7-2 with TRBJ2-3; 7 positions match TRBD1. The germline CDR1 and CDR2 sequences are SGHTA and FQGNSA. The J segment lost 4 bases and the V segment lost 1 base, leaving 5 bases of the junction unmatched. The CDR3 runs 15 residues. Here the CDR3 DNA reads TGTGCCAGCAGCTTAGACAGGGGTGGCGCAGATACGCAGTATTTT. Translated, it gives CASSLDRGGADTQYF.

The V and J genes are TRBV28 and TRBJ2-2; 13 bases map to TRBD2. The CDR3 contains 18 residues. V trimming: 7 bases; J trimming: 4 bases; junction bases outside the gene matches: 12. Germline CDR1 reads MDHEN; CDR2 reads SYDVKM. Here the CDR3 reads CASITLGTSGMATGELFF. The CDR3 nucleotides are TGTGCCAGCATTACCCTCGGGACTAGCGGGATGGCCACCGGGGAGCTGTTTTTT.

The V call is TRBV7-8, the J call TRBJ2-7; TRBD2 agrees at 7 bases. The CDR3 is 12 amino acids. The V segment lost 8 bases and the J segment 0 bases; nucleotides outside the gene matches: 1. Germline V gene data show CDR1 as SGHVS and CDR2 as FQNEAQ. This chain's CDR3 is CASGGGSYEQYF. In DNA, the CDR3 is TGTGCCAGCGGGGGGGGCTCCTACGAGCAGTACTTC.

The rearrangement joins TRBV28 to TRBJ2-7; 8 bases are a match to TRBD2. V lost 7 bases, J lost 0 bases, and 11 bases stayed unmatched. The CDR3 extends over 16 amino acids. The germline CDR1 and CDR2 sequences are MDHEN and SYDVKM. The CDR3 nucleotides read TGTGCCAGCAACCCGGGGGGGGCCAGATCCTCCTACGAGCAGTACTTC. Translation: CASNPGGARSSYEQYF.

The rearrangement links TRBV5-8 to TRBJ2-7, with D uncertain. CDR1 and CDR2 (germline): SGHTS, YDEGEE. With 1 base removed from V and 2 bases from J, the gap between germline ends came to 10 bases. The CDR3 has 14 residues. This chain's CDR3 is CASSLYGPPYEQYF. In DNA form, the CDR3 reads TGTGCCAGCAGCTTGTATGGCCCCCCCTACGAGCAGTACTTC.